Shown below are 22 T cell receptor beta chains from a single sample sequenced in a study of beta chain features in type 1 diabetes. These TCRs' antigens remain unknown. The sequenced template was cDNA made from the entire isolated RNA. This table comes from immunoSEQ multiplex PCR, and its TCRdb copy is limited to in-frame clones, with some not included. The profile shows a few hundred thousand clones, around a tenth of them singletons. Study findings and constraints: Across all four CD4+ subsets, people with type 1 diabetes showed modestly shorter TCRB CDR3s.

The sample taken for sequencing was central memory CD4+ T cells from blood. Receptors were obtained from a man aged 30 to 39 with type 1 diabetes.

V usage is TRBV15 and J usage is TRBJ1-1; D ambiguous. V lost 5 bases and J 1 base, leaving 11 bases between the germline ends. The CDR3 covers 14 residues. The germline V gene encodes CDR1 LNHNV and CDR2 YYDKDF (reference sequence). Here the CDR3 reads CATSGPHGNTEAFF. CDR3 nucleotides: TGTGCCACCAGCGGACCCCACGGGAACACTGAAGCTTTCTTT.

This sequence joins TRBV5-4 and TRBJ2-2; 11 bases align to TRBD2. The trim removed 4 bases at V and 4 bases at J, leaving 9 bases unmatched. CDR1 is SGHNT and CDR2 is YYREEE in the germline V gene (reference sequence). CDR3 length: 17 residues. The DNA for the CDR3 is TGTGCCAGCAGCCCCGCGCCCGGGACTAGCGGCACCGGGGAGCTGTTTTTT. This translates into CASSPAPGTSGTGELFF.

The rearrangement links TRBV7-2 to TRBJ1-2; D is ambiguous. Germline lookup yields CDR1 SGHTA and CDR2 FQGNSA. The V and J ends lost 0 bases and 6 bases respectively, with 11 bases between them. The CDR3 is 14 residues long. The CDR3 spells CASSLAVFTHGYTF. CDR3 sequence (DNA): TGTGCCAGCAGCTTAGCCGTCTTTACTCATGGCTACACCTTC.

This clone was counted only a few times. CDR3 loop: CASSENSGANVLTF. The CDR3 DNA is TGTGCCAGCAGCGAGAACTCTGGGGCCAACGTCCTGACTTTC. The rearrangement joins TRBV9 to TRBJ2-6; D not certain. This CDR3 spans 14 amino acids. Germline V gives CDR1 SGDLS, CDR2 YYNGEE. Trimming shortened V by 3 bases and J by 0 bases, and 4 bases separated the two germline ends. Variable domain in full (rest from reference TRBV9 and TRBJ2-6): DSGVTQTPKHLITATGQRVTLRCSPRSGDLSVYWYQQSLDQGLQFLIQYYNGEERAKGNILERFSAQQFPDLHSELNLSSLELGDSALYFCASSENSGANVLTFGAGSRLTVL.

J is TRBJ2-2 and V is TRBV5-6, with 8 bases matching TRBD2. V trimming: 1 base; J trimming: 3 bases; junction bases outside the gene matches: 2. CDR1 is SGHDT and CDR2 is YYEEEE in the germline V gene. CDR3 length: 15 amino acids. The CDR3 spells CASSLTSGYTGELFF. CDR3 coding DNA: TGTGCCAGCAGCTTGACTAGCGGATACACCGGGGAGCTGTTTTTT.

The sample holds many counts of this clone. V is TRBV10-2 and J is TRBJ1-4; possible D gene TRBD1, 5 bases. Trimming left V 3 bases short and J 10 bases short, with 15 bases between. The CDR3 extends over 14 amino acids. Germline values: CDR1 WSHSY, CDR2 SAAADI. CDR3 nucleotide sequence: TGCGCCAGCAGTGAAGTGCAGGGTATTGGAAAACTGTTTTTT. Translating gives CASSEVQGIGKLFF.

V usage is TRBV7-2 and J usage is TRBJ1-1; D is uncertain. Germline V gene sequence: CDR1 SGHTA, CDR2 FQGNSA. With 5 bases removed from V and 5 bases from J, the gap between germline ends came to 12 bases. The length of the CDR3 is 13 residues. This CDR3 reads CASSLTRGTEAFF. The CDR3 DNA is TGTGCCAGCAGCCTGACCCGGGGAACTGAAGCTTTCTTT.

This clone was counted between two and nine times. The rearrangement links TRBV27 to TRBJ2-5; D gene uncertain. CDR1 and CDR2 from the germline V gene are MNHEY and SMNVEV (reference sequence). V shed 5 bases and J shed 2 bases, with 9 bases lying between them. The length of the CDR3 is 13 residues. CDR3 in amino acids: CASSPRRQETQYF. CDR3 bases: TGTGCCAGCAGTCCCAGGAGACAAGAGACCCAGTACTTC.

This clone has only a few counts. The V and J genes are TRBV7-3 and TRBJ2-1; D is possibly TRBD2 (5 bases). The germline gives CDR1 SGHTA, CDR2 FQGTGA. CDR3 size: 14 residues. The germline V and J ends were trimmed by 4 bases and 4 bases, with 11 bases remaining between them. The DNA of the CDR3 is TGTGCCAGCAGCTCAACAAGCGGTTACAATGAGCAGTTCTTC. The encoded protein is CASSSTSGYNEQFF.

The V call is TRBV6-1, the J call TRBJ1-3; 7 nucleotides align to TRBD1. The CDR3 covers 13 residues. The germline V gene has CDR1 MNHNS and CDR2 SASEGT. Trimming removed 9 bases from V and 0 bases from J; junction bases left unmatched: 2. The CDR3 is CASDRDSGNTIYF. Written as DNA, the CDR3 is TGTGCCAGTGACAGGGACTCTGGAAACACCATATATTTT.

The gene calls are TRBV6-4 and TRBJ2-2; D gene uncertain. Between the trimmed V and J ends, which lost 8 bases and 3 bases, there was a span of 13 bases. CDR1 MRHNA and CDR2 SNTAGT come from the germline V gene. The CDR3 length is 14 residues. CDR3 sequence reads: CASQEWVDTGELFF. Written as DNA, the CDR3 is TGTGCCAGCCAGGAATGGGTGGACACCGGGGAGCTGTTTTTT.

This clone occurred a few times. The J gene is TRBJ2-7, the V gene TRBV29-1; 9 nucleotides match TRBD1. The CDR3 spans 14 residues. J was trimmed by 3 bases and V by 6 bases; bases with no gene match: 9. Germline values: CDR1 SQVTM, CDR2 ANQGSEA. For the CDR3, the DNA is TGCAGCGTAAGACAGGGGGGAGGCTACTACGAGCAGTACTTC. Its translation: CSVRQGGGYYEQYF.

The V and J genes are TRBV6-6 and TRBJ1-1; a possible D gene is TRBD1 (5 bases). V lost 5 bases to trimming and J lost 11 bases, with 15 bases between them. CDR1 and CDR2 from the germline V gene are MNHNY and SVGAGI (reference sequence). This CDR3 comprises 12 residues. As DNA, the CDR3 is TGTGCCAGCAGTGACGGGGCTAATGTGGCTTTCTTT. Its translation: CASSDGANVAFF.

The gene calls are TRBV19 and TRBJ1-3; D perhaps matches TRBD1 (5 bases). CDR3 size: 17 residues. Trimming shortened V by 1 base and J by 0 bases, and 13 bases separated the two germline ends. Germline CDR1 reads LNHDA; CDR2 reads SQIVND (reference sequence). CDR3 loop: CASSIAGRRYSGNTIYF. The CDR3 coding sequence is TGTGCCAGTAGTATAGCGGGACGGAGATACTCTGGAAACACCATATATTTT.

The J gene is TRBJ2-1, the V gene TRBV5-1; TRBD2 agrees at 9 bases. This CDR3 is built from 16 residues. The junction had 4 bases not matched to a gene; V was cut back by 0 bases and J by 3 bases. Germline V gene lookup returns CDR1 SGHRS and CDR2 YFSETQ. The CDR3 here is CASSLGNSGSYNEQFF. The CDR3 DNA follows: TGCGCCAGCAGCTTGGGAAATAGCGGGAGCTACAATGAGCAGTTCTTC. Full variable domain (outside the CDR3, taken from reference TRBV5-1 and TRBJ2-1): KAGVTQTPRYLIKTRGQQVTLSCSPISGHRSVSWYQQTPGQGLQFLFEYFSETQRNKGNFPGRFSGRQFSNSRSEMNVSTLELGDSALYLCASSLGNSGSYNEQFFGPGTRLTVL.

A remark on this clone: At the DNA level, this CDR3 is encoded by other sequences in the same sample as well. The chain uses TRBV5-1 and TRBJ1-1; TRBD1 matches at 7 bases. The CDR3 totals 14 residues. Germline V gives CDR1 SGHRS, CDR2 YFSETQ. Trimming cost V 0 bases and J 4 bases; bases outside gene matches: 3. CDR3 DNA sequence: TGCGCCAGCAGCTTGGGACAGGGCGGCACTGAAGCTTTCTTT. It encodes CASSLGQGGTEAFF.

V usage is TRBV7-9 and J usage is TRBJ2-2; D uncertain. V lost 5 bases to trimming and J lost 5 bases, with 9 bases between them. Germline lookup yields CDR1 SEHNR and CDR2 FQNEAQ (reference sequence). CDR3 length: 13 residues. The CDR3 spells CASSLGWTGELFF. The CDR3 DNA reads as TGTGCCAGCAGCCTCGGGTGGACCGGGGAGCTGTTTTTT. The complete variable domain, with remaining parts taken from reference TRBV7-9 and TRBJ2-2, reads DTGVSQNPRHKITKRGQNVTFRCDPISEHNRLYWYRQTLGQGPEFLTYFQNEAQLEKSRLLSDRFSAERPKGSFSTLEIQRTEQGDSAMYLCASSLGWTGELFFGEGSRLTVL.

There are a few counts of this clone. V gene TRBV28 combines with J gene TRBJ2-1; D remains ambiguous. The CDR3 covers 12 residues. Trimming shortened V by 5 bases and J by 1 base, and 3 bases separated the two germline ends. Germline assignment: CDR1 MDHEN and CDR2 SYDVKM. Here the CDR3 reads CASSLSYNEQFF. In nucleotides, the CDR3 is TGTGCCAGCAGTCTATCCTACAATGAGCAGTTCTTC.

This clone was recorded many times. CDR3: CATKQGATNEQFF. The CDR3 coding sequence is TGTGCCACCAAACAGGGGGCAACAAATGAGCAGTTCTTC. This chain uses TRBV6-1 with TRBJ2-1; 9 positions agree with TRBD1. Germline V lookup: CDR1 MNHNS, CDR2 SASEGT. The CDR3 is 13 amino acids. J gave up 7 bases and V 10 bases, and 8 bases lay outside the gene matches.

V usage is TRBV29-1 and J usage is TRBJ1-5, with 10 nucleotides matching TRBD1. V was pared by 6 bases and J by 6 bases, with 11 bases of the junction left unmatched. Germline V lookup: CDR1 SQVTM, CDR2 ANQGSEA. The CDR3 consists of 15 residues. The CDR3: CSVVGGTGVGQPQHF. In nucleotides, the CDR3 is TGCAGCGTCGTTGGCGGGACAGGGGTGGGTCAGCCCCAGCATTTT.

This clone was counted a few times. The V gene is TRBV5-8, the J gene TRBJ1-2; D is ambiguous. Germline V lookup: CDR1 SGHTS, CDR2 YDEGEE. V was trimmed by 0 bases and J by 2 bases, leaving 5 bases between them. The CDR3 totals 13 residues. CDR3 sequence: CASSLAVNYGYTF. The CDR3, as DNA: TGTGCCAGCAGCTTGGCGGTAAACTATGGCTACACCTTC.

This clone showed up just a few times. The chain has TRBV18 and TRBJ1-4, with D possibly matching TRBD1 (5 bases). The CDR3 length is 15 residues. Germline loops: CDR1 KGHSH, CDR2 LQKENI. V was cut by 3 bases and J by 5 bases, with 13 bases left in between. Written as DNA, the CDR3 is TGTGCCAGCTCACCCTCCCGGGACTCAAATGAAAAACTGTTTTTT. Translated: CASSPSRDSNEKLFF. The full variable domain, with the rest looked up from reference TRBV18 and TRBJ1-4, is NAGVMQNPRHLVRRRGQEARLRCSPMKGHSHVYWYRQLPEEGLKFMVYLQKENIIDESGMPKERFSAEFPKEGPSILRIQQVVRGDSAAYFCASSPSRDSNEKLFFGSGTQLSVL.